The rows below give T cell receptor beta chains drawn from one sample of a study of radiotherapy plus CTLA-4 blockade in lung cancer. Clones were read by immunoSEQ multiplex PCR, and TCRdb kept only the in-frame ones, dropping some. The data hold about 98,000 clones, with roughly four fifths observed a single time. Sample: peripheral blood, taken from a patient treated with radiotherapy plus ipilimumab. The receptors were sampled from a human donor with non-small cell lung cancer who had a partial response to radiotherapy plus ipilimumab. CDR3s include the opening cysteine and the closing phenylalanine or tryptophan. A D gene is named only where the DNA matches it firmly. Size is omitted from some rows. Given values are once, few, many or a class for expanded clones.

size	V	D	length	J	CDR3	DNA
NA	TRBV4-2	TRBD2	14	TRBJ2-1	CASSPLAGGGEQFF	TGTGCCAGCAGCCCCCTGGCGGGAGGGGGTGAGCAGTTCTTC
NA	TRBV19	TRBD2	13	TRBJ2-5	CASRIAGGETQYF	TGTGCCAGTAGGATAGCGGGGGGAGAGACCCAGTACTTC
NA	TRBV28	NA	12	TRBJ2-7	CASSRRRREQYF	TGTGCCAGCAGCAGACGGCGGCGCGAGCAGTACTTC
once	TRBV10-1	TRBD2	14	TRBJ2-3	CASKGLAGEDTQYF	TGCGCCAGTAAGGGACTAGCGGGAGAAGATACGCAGTATTTT
NA	TRBV19	TRBD1	15	TRBJ2-4	CASSAQDRVGNIQYF	TGTGCCAGTAGTGCCCAGGACAGGGTGGGAAACATTCAGTACTTC
NA	TRBV7-2	TRBD2	15	TRBJ2-1	CASSSSSGMNNEQFF	TGTGCCAGCAGCTCCTCTAGCGGGATGAACAATGAGCAGTTCTTC
NA	TRBV29-1	TRBD2	14	TRBJ2-7	CSAVSGRANYEQYF	TGCAGCGCTGTTAGCGGGAGGGCCAATTACGAGCAGTACTTC
NA	TRBV2	NA	15	TRBJ2-7	CASSERQTTSYEQYF	TGTGCCAGCAGTGAACGACAGACAACCTCCTACGAGCAGTACTTC
NA	TRBV6-1	TRBD1	17	TRBJ1-2	CASSKGTGWEGLYGYTF	TGTGCCAGCAGTAAAGGGACAGGGTGGGAGGGACTCTATGGCTACACCTTC
few	TRBV6-6	TRBD1	15	TRBJ2-1	CASSQTGEPYNEQFF	TGTGCCAGCAGCCAAACAGGGGAACCCTACAATGAGCAGTTCTTC
once	TRBV2	TRBD1	15	TRBJ2-1	CASRRGTGEENEQFF	TGTGCCAGCAGAAGAGGGACAGGGGAAGAAAATGAGCAGTTCTTC
few	TRBV7-9	NA	15	TRBJ2-1	CASSLEGVRSNEQFF	TGTGCCAGCAGCTTAGAGGGAGTTAGATCCAATGAGCAGTTCTTC
NA	TRBV11-2	NA	16	TRBJ2-1	CASSRILGSSYNEQFF	TGTGCCAGCAGCCGGATTTTAGGGAGCTCCTACAATGAGCAGTTCTTC
NA	TRBV5-1	TRBD1	14	TRBJ1-2	CASSLTGEDYGYTF	TGCGCCAGCAGCTTGACAGGGGAGGACTATGGCTACACCTTC
NA	TRBV28	NA	15	TRBJ1-1	CASRTTGHSNTEAFF	TGTGCCAGCAGGACCACGGGACACTCGAACACTGAAGCTTTCTTT
NA	TRBV7-9	NA	18	TRBJ1-4	CASSQRPFGRGTNEKLFF	TGTGCCAGCAGCCAAAGACCCTTCGGCAGGGGCACTAATGAAAAACTGTTTTTT
NA	TRBV28	TRBD2	15	TRBJ2-7	CASSFSASGRYEQYF	TGTGCCAGCAGTTTTAGTGCTAGCGGGAGGTACGAGCAGTACTTC
once	TRBV5-1	NA	13	TRBJ1-2	CASSFAGQEGYTF	TGCGCCAGCAGCTTTGCGGGCCAGGAGGGCTACACCTTC
NA	TRBV7-2	NA	15	TRBJ2-2	CASSQRPRGPGELFF	TGTGCCAGCAGCCAACGCCCCAGGGGACCCGGGGAGCTGTTTTTT
few	TRBV5-4	NA	15	TRBJ1-1	CASSLGQASYTEAFF	TGTGCCAGCAGCTTGGGACAGGCGAGCTACACTGAAGCTTTCTTT
NA	TRBV19	TRBD2	14	TRBJ2-2	CASSWTSGTGELFF	TGTGCCAGTAGTTGGACTAGCGGGACCGGGGAGCTGTTTTTT
NA	TRBV28	TRBD1	15	TRBJ1-1	CASSPYAGTDTEAFF	TGTGCCAGCAGTCCATACGCCGGGACAGACACCGAAGCTTTCTTT
once	TRBV7-8	NA	14	TRBJ2-5	CASSLGGDQETQYF	TGTGCCAGCAGCTTGGGCGGGGACCAAGAGACCCAGTACTTC
NA	TRBV7-2	NA	14	TRBJ2-1	CASSLTTSNNEQFF	TGTGCCAGCAGCTTAACCACTAGCAACAATGAGCAGTTCTTC
NA	TRBV6-1	NA	15	TRBJ2-2	CASSEERIGSGELFF	TGTGCTAGCAGTGAAGAGCGTATTGGCTCCGGGGAGCTGTTTTTT
NA	TRBV21-1	NA	17	TRBJ2-1	CASSKGEGSWPYNEQFF	TGTGCCAGCAGCAAAGGAGAGGGAAGTTGGCCCTACAATGAGCAGTTCTTC
NA	TRBV7-9	TRBD1	13	TRBJ1-1	CASSFKGAGEAFF	TGTGCCAGCAGCTTCAAGGGGGCTGGTGAAGCTTTCTTT
NA	TRBV6-1	NA	14	TRBJ1-5	CASSPVGGRQPQHF	TGTGCCAGCAGCCCTGTGGGGGGGAGGCAGCCCCAGCATTTT
few	TRBV5-6	NA	13	TRBJ2-4	CASSSQVGDIQYF	TGTGCCAGCAGCTCCCAGGTCGGGGACATTCAGTACTTC
NA	TRBV5-1	TRBD2	16	TRBJ2-1	CASSMTSGGIDNEQFF	TGCGCCAGCAGCATGACTAGCGGGGGGATTGACAATGAGCAGTTCTTC
NA	TRBV5-1	NA	15	TRBJ2-2	CASRKGEWNTGELFF	TGCGCCAGCAGGAAGGGGGAATGGAACACCGGGGAGCTGTTTTTT
NA	TRBV18	NA	15	TRBJ1-1	CASSPFPGVGTEAFF	TGTGCCAGCTCACCTTTCCCGGGGGTTGGGACTGAAGCTTTCTTT
NA	TRBV2	TRBD1	14	TRBJ1-5	CASSWDRAYQPQHF	TGTGCCAGCAGCTGGGACAGAGCGTATCAGCCCCAGCATTTT
once	TRBV2	NA	14	TRBJ2-1	CASSGGLSYNEQFF	TGTGCCAGCAGTGGGGGGCTCTCCTACAATGAGCAGTTCTTC
NA	TRBV4-1	TRBD2	16	TRBJ2-3	CASSQGTRFPPDTQYF	TGCGCCAGCAGCCAAGGGACTAGATTCCCGCCAGATACGCAGTATTTT
NA	TRBV19	NA	16	TRBJ2-1	CASSIAVVSEYNEQFF	TGTGCCAGTAGTATAGCAGTGGTTAGCGAGTACAATGAGCAGTTCTTC
once	TRBV5-4	NA	14	TRBJ2-5	CASSAGGTQETQYF	TGTGCCAGCAGCGCAGGGGGGACCCAAGAGACCCAGTACTTC
NA	TRBV5-1	NA	14	TRBJ1-1	CASSAQSTNTEAFF	TGCGCCAGCAGCGCACAGAGCACGAACACTGAAGCTTTCTTT
NA	TRBV2	TRBD2	17	TRBJ2-3	CASRRGGRTTSTDTQYF	TGTGCCAGCAGGAGGGGCGGGAGGACTACTAGCACAGATACGCAGTATTTT
NA	TRBV6-5	NA	15	TRBJ1-5	CASSYTRGGNQPQHF	TGTGCCAGCAGTTACACCAGGGGTGGCAATCAGCCCCAGCATTTT
NA	TRBV7-6	NA	13	TRBJ2-5	CASSRQYQETQYF	TGTGCCAGCAGCCGACAGTACCAAGAGACCCAGTACTTC
NA	TRBV9	NA	15	TRBJ1-3	CASSALDPSGNTIYF	TGTGCCAGCAGCGCCCTAGATCCCTCTGGAAACACCATATATTTT
NA	TRBV25-1	TRBD1	15	TRBJ1-2	CASSWRDSSTYGYTF	TGTGCCAGCAGTTGGCGGGACAGTTCTACCTATGGCTACACCTTC
NA	TRBV9	TRBD2	16	TRBJ2-5	CASSAGALAGDETQYF	TGTGCCAGCAGCGCAGGGGCACTAGCGGGAGATGAGACCCAGTACTTC
NA	TRBV2	NA	14	TRBJ1-2	CASSEQGGDYGYTF	TGTGCCAGCAGTGAGCAGGGTGGGGACTATGGCTACACCTTC
NA	TRBV7-9	TRBD1	15	TRBJ1-1	CASSLEGQAGTEAFF	TGTGCCAGCAGCTTAGAAGGACAGGCAGGGACTGAAGCTTTCTTT
once	TRBV9	TRBD2	15	TRBJ2-7	CASSAGPGLSYEQYF	TGTGCCAGCAGCGCAGGTCCGGGACTATCCTACGAGCAGTACTTC
NA	TRBV5-1	TRBD1	15	TRBJ1-2	CASSVGQGGYDGYTF	TGCGCCAGCAGCGTGGGACAGGGTGGGTATGATGGCTACACCTTC
NA	TRBV28	TRBD1	14	TRBJ2-2	CASKLQGSPGELFF	TGTGCCAGCAAACTACAGGGGTCCCCCGGGGAGCTGTTTTTT
NA	TRBV6-5	TRBD1	15	TRBJ2-7	CASSPLGDSDYEQYF	TGTGCCAGCAGCCCACTTGGGGACAGCGACTACGAGCAGTACTTC
NA	TRBV27	NA	17	TRBJ2-1	CASSSISLASDYNEQFF	TGTGCCAGCAGTTCAATCTCTTTAGCGTCGGATTACAATGAGCAGTTCTTC
NA	TRBV4-1	TRBD2	21	TRBJ2-2	CASSQDWGLAGVGPTSGELFF	TGCGCCAGCAGCCAAGATTGGGGACTAGCGGGGGTGGGTCCCACGTCCGGGGAGCTGTTTTTT
NA	TRBV6-5	NA	12	TRBJ2-7	CASSALSREQYF	TGTGCCAGCAGTGCACTGTCGCGGGAGCAGTACTTC
NA	TRBV18	TRBD1	19	TRBJ1-2	CASSPPGRDRGNLEYGYTF	TGTGCCAGCTCACCACCCGGACGAGACAGGGGTAATCTCGAATATGGCTACACCTTC
NA	TRBV9	NA	15	TRBJ2-7	CASSVSPAGAYEQYF	TGTGCCAGCAGCGTAAGCCCCGCCGGGGCCTACGAGCAGTACTTC
few	TRBV6-5	TRBD1	13	TRBJ1-5	CASGQGIDQPQHF	TGTGCCAGCGGACAGGGTATAGATCAGCCCCAGCATTTT
NA	TRBV27	TRBD2	15	TRBJ2-7	CASSFLPSGGYEQYF	TGTGCCAGCAGTTTTCTTCCTAGCGGGGGTTACGAGCAGTACTTC
NA	TRBV27	NA	15	TRBJ2-1	CASSYMARGYNEQFF	TGTGCCAGCAGTTATATGGCGCGGGGTTACAATGAGCAGTTCTTC
NA	TRBV7-9	TRBD1	13	TRBJ2-7	CASGGQGRDEQYF	TGTGCCAGCGGAGGACAGGGACGGGACGAGCAGTACTTC